This paragraph covers one T cell receptor (beta chain) sequence. This sample is part of a study of CD8+CD57+ T cells in acquired aplastic anemia. Whole-study context: Sorted CD4+ and CD8+ cells gave an average of approximately 3 ug of DNA.

It was patients with CD8+CD57+ cell expansion by flow cytometry who were chosen for sequencing. Genomic DNA templated the TCR beta VDJ and CDR3 profiling. TCRdb redid the calling of the reads with MiXCR, one entry per CDR3 protein. The data contain 160,000 or so distinct CDR3 sequences, 40% to 50% of them seen just once; the ten biggest clones take up about 2.8%. V lost 0 bases and J 2 bases, leaving 12 bases between the germline ends. This CDR3 has 16 residues. Germline CDR1 SGDLS, CDR2 YYNGEE. This chain connects TRBV9 to TRBJ1-3; D remains ambiguous. The sequence derives from a human donor with aplastic anemia. Input material: sorted CD4+, CD8+, or CD8+CD57+ T cells (not recorded which) from PBMCs. The CDR3 reads CASSVGLGQTGNTIYF. The CDR3, as DNA: TGTGCCAGCAGCGTAGGGCTAGGGCAGACTGGAAACACCATATATTTT.